This T cell receptor (beta chain) emerged from a study of cytomegalovirus exposure and HLA in healthy donors. CDR3 length equals 17 residues. Looked up from germline, CDR1 is MNHNS and CDR2 is SASEGT. 60 Vbeta and 13 Jbeta primers were used in PCR. Assay: immunoSEQ multiplex PCR; the TCRdb copy retains only in-frame clones and omits some. The data hold 180,000 or so clones, with 70% to 90% observed a single time. Notes on this clone: Its antigen is unidentified. Germline and junction disagree at one end, which may indicate a read error.

The study's findings and limits: The listing of fewer than 200 TCR beta chains classed them as cytomegalovirus-associated. HLA-A and HLA-B allele assignments for most subjects were reportedly predicted accurately using TCR beta sequences. Being productive about 87% or about 30% of the time was typical of most TCR beta V segments in an earlier analysis.

Sequencing was carried out using PBMCs. The receptor comes from a man between 18 and 29 years old in good health and CMV-seropositive. This rearrangement joins TRBV6-1 to TRBJ2-3; perhaps D is TRBD1 or TRBD2 (6 bases each). CDR3 DNA: TGTGCCAGCAGGGAAGGGGGACTGACCTTAAGCACAGATACGCAGTATTTT. This codes for CASREGGLTLSTDTQYF.